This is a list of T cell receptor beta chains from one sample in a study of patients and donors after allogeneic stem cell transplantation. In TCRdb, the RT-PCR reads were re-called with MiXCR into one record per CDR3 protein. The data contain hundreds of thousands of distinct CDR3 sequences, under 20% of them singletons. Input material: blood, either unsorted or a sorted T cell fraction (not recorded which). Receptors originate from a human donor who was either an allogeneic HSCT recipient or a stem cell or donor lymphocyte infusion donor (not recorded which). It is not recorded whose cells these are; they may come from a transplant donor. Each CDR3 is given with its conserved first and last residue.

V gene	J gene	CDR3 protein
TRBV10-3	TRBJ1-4	CAISQEGGEKLFF
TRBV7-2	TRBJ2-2	CASSRVSAANTGELFF
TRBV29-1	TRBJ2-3	CSVARTARIDTQYF
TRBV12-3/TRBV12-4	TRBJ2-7	CASGSGGPGEQYF
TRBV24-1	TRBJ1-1	CATSDWTGTEAFF
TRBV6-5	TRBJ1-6	CASRYSSRNYNSPLHF
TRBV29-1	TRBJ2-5	CSVRLPQETQYF
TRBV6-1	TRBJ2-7	CASSEGGLGTALYEQYF
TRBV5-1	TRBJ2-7	CASSFDSGALGEQYF
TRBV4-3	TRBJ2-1	CASSQDNHLVQFF
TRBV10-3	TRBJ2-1	CAISPIVAERGNEQFF
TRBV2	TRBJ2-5	CASSEGTGQETQYF
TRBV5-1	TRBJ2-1	CASSMRLGTSLDEQFF
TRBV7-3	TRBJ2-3	CASSLTLQGGTQYF
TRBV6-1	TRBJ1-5	CASRVFRGQGQPQHF
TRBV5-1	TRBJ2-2	CASSSSWDNTGELFF
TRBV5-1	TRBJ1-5	CASSLGQGGKGSNQPQHF
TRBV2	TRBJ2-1	CASKRGLNEQFF
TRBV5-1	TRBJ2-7	CASSFGLIGFDSYEQYF
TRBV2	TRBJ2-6	CASSGGAGGANVLTF
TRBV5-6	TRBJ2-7	CASTHAGRVSREQYF
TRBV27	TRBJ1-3	CASGSRAAGGNTIYF
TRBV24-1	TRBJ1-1	CATSGGGHLNTEAFF
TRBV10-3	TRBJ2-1	CAISRQGAAYNEQFF
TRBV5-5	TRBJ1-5	CASSLRQEFGSGIQPQHF
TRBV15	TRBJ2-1	CATSRGQGGGNEQFF
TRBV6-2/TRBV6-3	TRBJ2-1	CASAQGTPNEQFF
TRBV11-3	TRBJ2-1	CASSLRLKSYNEQFF
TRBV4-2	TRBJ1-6	CASSQDLRDSPLHF
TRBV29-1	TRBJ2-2	CSVEPQITGELFF
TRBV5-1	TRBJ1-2	CASSLAGGGDGYTF
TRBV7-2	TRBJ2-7	CASSLEAKYEQYF
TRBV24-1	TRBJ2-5	CATTGPSETQYF
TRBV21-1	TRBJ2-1	CASSPGLASSSYNEQFF
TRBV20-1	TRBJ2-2	CSARIAGELFF
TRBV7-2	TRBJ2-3	CASSLVGSRGDTQYF
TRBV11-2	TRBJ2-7	CASSLRTVTYEQYF
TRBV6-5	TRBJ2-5	CASSYSRGQQETQYF
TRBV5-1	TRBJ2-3	CASSSNLGYGTDTQYF
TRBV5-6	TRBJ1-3	CASSPTGVEGNTIYF
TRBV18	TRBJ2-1	CASLRDRRDNEQFF
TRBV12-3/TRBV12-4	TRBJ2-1	CASSLGVGLSDEQFF
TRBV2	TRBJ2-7	CASKRDQSYEQYF
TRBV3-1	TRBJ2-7	CASTSTTQGSSYEQYF
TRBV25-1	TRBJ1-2	CASSPLTAPHSSNYGYTF
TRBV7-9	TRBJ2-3	CASSPRLAGTDTQYF
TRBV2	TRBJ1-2	CASMSPTGVNYGYTF
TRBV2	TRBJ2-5	CASSAEIANQADF
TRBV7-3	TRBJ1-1	CASSRGAANTEAFF